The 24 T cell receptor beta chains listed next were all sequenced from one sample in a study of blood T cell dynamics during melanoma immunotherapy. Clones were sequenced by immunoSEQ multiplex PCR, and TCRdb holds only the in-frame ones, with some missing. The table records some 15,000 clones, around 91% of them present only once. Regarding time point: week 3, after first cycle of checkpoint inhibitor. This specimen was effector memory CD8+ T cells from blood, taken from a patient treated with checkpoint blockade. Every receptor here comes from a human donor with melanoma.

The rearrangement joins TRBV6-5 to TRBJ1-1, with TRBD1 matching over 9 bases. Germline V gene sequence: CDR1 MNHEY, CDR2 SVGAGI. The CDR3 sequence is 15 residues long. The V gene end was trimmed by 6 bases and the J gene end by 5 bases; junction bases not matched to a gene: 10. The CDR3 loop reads CASSNRDREWTEAFF. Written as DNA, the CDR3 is TGTGCCAGCAGCAACAGGGACAGGGAATGGACTGAAGCTTTCTTT.

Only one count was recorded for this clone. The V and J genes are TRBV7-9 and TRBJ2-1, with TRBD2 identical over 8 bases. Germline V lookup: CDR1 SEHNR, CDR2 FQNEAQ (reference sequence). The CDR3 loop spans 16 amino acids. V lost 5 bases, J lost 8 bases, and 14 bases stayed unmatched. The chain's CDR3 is CASSPDLGLDDDEQFF. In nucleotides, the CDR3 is TGTGCCAGCAGCCCCGACCTGGGACTAGATGACGATGAGCAGTTCTTC.

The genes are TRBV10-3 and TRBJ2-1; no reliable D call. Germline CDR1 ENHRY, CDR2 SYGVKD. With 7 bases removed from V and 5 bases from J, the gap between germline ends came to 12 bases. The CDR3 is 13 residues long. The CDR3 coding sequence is TGTGCCATCAAGAGGCAGGCGGACAATGAGCAGTTCTTC. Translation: CAIKRQADNEQFF.

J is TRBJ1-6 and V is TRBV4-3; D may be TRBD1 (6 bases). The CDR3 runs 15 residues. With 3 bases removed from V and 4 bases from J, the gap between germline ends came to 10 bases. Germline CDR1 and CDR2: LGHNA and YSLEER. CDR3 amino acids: CASSQDTGYNSPLHF. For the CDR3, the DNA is TGCGCCAGCAGCCAGGATACAGGGTATAATTCACCCCTCCACTTT.

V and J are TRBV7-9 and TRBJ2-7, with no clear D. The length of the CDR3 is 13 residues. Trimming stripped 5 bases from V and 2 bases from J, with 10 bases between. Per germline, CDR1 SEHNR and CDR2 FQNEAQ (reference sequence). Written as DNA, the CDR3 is TGTGCCAGCAGCCCACTGGAAGCCTACGAGCAGTACTTC. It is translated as CASSPLEAYEQYF.

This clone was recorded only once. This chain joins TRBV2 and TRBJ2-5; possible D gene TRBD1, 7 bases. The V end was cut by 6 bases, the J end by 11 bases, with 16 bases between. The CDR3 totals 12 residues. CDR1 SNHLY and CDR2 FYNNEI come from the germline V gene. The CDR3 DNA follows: TGTGCCAGCAGGACAGGGAACCGGGAGCAGTACTTC. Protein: CASRTGNREQYF.

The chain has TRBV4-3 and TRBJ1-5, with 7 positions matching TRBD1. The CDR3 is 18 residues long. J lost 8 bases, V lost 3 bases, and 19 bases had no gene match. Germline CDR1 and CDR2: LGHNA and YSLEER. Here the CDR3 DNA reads TGCGCCAGCAGCCACTTATACCAAAGGACAGGAGAGTTAGAGCCCCAGCATTTT. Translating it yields CASSHLYQRTGELEPQHF.

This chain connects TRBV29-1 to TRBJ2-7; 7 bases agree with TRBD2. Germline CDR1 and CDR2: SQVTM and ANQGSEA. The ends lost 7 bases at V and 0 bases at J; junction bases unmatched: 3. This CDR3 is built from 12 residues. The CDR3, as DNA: TGCAGCGGGGGGGAGGGCTCCTACGAGCAGTACTTC. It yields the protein CSGGEGSYEQYF.

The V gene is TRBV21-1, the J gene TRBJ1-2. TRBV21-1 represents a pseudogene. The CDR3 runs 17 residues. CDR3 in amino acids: CASSSPSSGSSNYGYTF. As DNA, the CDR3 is TGTGCCAGCAGTTCCCCCTCCTCGGGATCCTCTAACTATGGCTACACCTTC.

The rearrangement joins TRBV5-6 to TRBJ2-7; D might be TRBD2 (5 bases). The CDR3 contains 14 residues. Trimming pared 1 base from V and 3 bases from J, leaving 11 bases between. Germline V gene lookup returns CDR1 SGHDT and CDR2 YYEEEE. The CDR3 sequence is CASSLTRSHYEQYF. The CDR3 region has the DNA TGTGCCAGCAGCTTGACTAGATCCCACTACGAGCAGTACTTC.

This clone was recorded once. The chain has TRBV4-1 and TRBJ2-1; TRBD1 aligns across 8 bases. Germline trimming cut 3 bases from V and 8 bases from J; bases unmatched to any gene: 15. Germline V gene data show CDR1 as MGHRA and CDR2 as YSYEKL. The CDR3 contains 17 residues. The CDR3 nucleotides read TGCGCCAGCAGCCACACGGGGGACGGACAGGGTTGGGATGAGCAGTTCTTC. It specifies CASSHTGDGQGWDEQFF.

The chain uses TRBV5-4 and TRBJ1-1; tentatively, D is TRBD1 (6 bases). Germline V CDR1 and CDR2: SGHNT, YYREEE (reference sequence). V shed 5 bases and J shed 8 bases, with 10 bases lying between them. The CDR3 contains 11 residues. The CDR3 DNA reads TGTGCCAGCAGTCTAGGGGGAGAAGCTTTCTTT. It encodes CASSLGGEAFF. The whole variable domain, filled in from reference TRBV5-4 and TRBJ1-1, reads ETGVTQSPTHLIKTRGQQVTLRCSSQSGHNTVSWYQQALGQGPQFIFQYYREEENGRGNFPPRFSGLQFPNYSSELNVNALELDDSALYLCASSLGGEAFFGQGTRLTVV.

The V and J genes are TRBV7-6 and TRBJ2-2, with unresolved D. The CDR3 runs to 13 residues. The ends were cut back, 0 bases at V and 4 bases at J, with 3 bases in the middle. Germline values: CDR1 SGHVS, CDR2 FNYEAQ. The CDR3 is CASSLAGTGELFF. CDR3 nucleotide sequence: TGTGCCAGCAGCTTAGCCGGCACCGGGGAGCTGTTTTTT.

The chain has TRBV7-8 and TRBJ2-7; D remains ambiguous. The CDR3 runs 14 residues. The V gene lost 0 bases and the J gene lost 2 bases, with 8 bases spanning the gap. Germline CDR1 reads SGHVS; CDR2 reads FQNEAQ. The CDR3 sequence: CASSLAPGAYEQYF. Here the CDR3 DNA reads TGTGCCAGCAGCTTAGCGCCCGGAGCCTACGAGCAGTACTTC.

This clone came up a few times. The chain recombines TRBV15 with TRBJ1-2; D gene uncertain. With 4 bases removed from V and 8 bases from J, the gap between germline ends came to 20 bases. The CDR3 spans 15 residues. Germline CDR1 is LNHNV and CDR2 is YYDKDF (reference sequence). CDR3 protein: CATSTTHDLGGGYTF. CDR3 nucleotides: TGTGCCACCAGCACAACTCACGACCTTGGCGGAGGCTACACCTTC.

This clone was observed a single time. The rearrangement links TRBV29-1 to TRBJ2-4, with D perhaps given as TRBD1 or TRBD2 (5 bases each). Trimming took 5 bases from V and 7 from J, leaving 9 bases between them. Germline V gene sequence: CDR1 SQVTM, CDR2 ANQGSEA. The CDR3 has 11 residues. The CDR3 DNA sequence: TGCAGCGTTCCTGAGGGGAACATTCAGTACTTC. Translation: CSVPEGNIQYF.

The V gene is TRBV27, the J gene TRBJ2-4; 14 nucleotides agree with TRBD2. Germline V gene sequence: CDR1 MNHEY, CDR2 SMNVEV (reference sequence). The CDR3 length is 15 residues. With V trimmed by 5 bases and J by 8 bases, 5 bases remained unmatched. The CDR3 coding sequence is TGTGCCAGCAGTCCGGGACTAGCGGGAGAGGACATTCAGTACTTC. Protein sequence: CASSPGLAGEDIQYF.

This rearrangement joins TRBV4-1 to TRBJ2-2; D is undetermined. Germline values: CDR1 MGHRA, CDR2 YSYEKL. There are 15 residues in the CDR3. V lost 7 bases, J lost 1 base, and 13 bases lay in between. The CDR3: CASTTEVLNTGELFF. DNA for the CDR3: TGCGCCAGCACAACAGAAGTTCTGAACACCGGGGAGCTGTTTTTT.

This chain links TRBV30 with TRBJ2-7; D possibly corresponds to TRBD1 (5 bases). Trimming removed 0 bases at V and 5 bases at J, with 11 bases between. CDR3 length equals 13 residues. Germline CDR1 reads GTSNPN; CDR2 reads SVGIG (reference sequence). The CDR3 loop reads CAWSVMGPDEQYF. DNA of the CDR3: TGTGCCTGGAGTGTAATGGGGCCCGACGAGCAGTACTTC.

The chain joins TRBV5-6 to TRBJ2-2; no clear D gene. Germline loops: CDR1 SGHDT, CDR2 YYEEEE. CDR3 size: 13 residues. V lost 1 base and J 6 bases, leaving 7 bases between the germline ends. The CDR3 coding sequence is TGTGCCAGCAGCTTGTACGACGCCGGGGAGCTGTTTTTT. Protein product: CASSLYDAGELFF.

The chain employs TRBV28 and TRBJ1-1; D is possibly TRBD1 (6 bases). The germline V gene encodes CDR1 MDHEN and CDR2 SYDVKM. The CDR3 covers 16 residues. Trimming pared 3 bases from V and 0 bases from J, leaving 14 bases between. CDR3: CASSLGSGGLNTEAFF. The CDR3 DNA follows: TGTGCCAGCAGTTTGGGAAGTGGGGGCCTGAACACTGAAGCTTTCTTT.

In DNA, the CDR3 is TGTGCCACCAAATGGACGGGGAACCCCTACGAGCAGTACTTC. This gives the protein CATKWTGNPYEQYF. The chain joins TRBV6-1 to TRBJ2-7, with D tentatively TRBD2 (5 bases). V shed 10 bases and J shed 2 bases, with 18 bases lying between them. Germline-derived CDR1 and CDR2 are MNHNS and SASEGT. This CDR3 is 14 amino acids long.

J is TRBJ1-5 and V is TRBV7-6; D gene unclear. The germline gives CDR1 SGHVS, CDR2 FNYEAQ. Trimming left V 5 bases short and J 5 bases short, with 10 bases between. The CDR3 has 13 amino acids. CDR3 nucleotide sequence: TGTGCCAGCAGCCTACGGTTGGATCAGCCCCAGCATTTT. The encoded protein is CASSLRLDQPQHF.

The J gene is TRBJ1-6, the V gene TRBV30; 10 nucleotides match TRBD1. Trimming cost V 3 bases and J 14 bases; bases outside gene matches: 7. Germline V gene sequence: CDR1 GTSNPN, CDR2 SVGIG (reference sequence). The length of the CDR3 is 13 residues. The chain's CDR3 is CAWSGTGAPTLHF. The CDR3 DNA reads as TGTGCCTGGAGCGGGACAGGGGCGCCCACCCTCCACTTT.